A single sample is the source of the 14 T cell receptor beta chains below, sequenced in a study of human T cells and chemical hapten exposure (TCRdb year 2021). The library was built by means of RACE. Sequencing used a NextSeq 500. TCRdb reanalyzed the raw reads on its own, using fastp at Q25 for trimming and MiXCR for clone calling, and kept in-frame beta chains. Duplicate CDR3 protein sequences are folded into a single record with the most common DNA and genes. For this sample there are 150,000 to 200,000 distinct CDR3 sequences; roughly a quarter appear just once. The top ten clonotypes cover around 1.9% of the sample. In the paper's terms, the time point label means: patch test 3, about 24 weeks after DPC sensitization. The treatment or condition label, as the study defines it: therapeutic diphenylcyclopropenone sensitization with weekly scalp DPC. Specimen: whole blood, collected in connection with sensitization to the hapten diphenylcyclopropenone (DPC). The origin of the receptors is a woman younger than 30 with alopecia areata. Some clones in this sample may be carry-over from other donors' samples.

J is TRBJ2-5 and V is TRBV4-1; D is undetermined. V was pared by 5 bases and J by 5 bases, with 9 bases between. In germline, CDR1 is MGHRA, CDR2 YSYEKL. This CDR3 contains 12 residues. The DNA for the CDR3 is TGCGCCAGCAGCTGGGTAGGGGAGACCCAGTACTTC. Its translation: CASSWVGETQYF.

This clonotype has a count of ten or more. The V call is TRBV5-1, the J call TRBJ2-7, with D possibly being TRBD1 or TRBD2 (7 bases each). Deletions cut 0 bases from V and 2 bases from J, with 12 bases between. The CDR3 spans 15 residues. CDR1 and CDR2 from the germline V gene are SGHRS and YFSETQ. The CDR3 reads CASSLEPGGAYEQYF. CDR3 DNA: TGCGCCAGCAGCTTGGAGCCAGGGGGGGCCTACGAGCAGTACTTC.

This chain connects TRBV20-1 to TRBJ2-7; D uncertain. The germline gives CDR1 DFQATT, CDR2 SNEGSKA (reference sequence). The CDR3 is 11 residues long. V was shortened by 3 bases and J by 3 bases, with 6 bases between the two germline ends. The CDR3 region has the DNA TGCAGTGCTAGTTTAAACTACGAGCAGTACTTC. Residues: CSASLNYEQYF.

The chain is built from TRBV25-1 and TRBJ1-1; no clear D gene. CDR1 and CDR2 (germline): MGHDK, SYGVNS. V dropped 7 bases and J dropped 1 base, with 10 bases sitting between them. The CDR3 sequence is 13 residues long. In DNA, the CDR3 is TGTGCCAGCATCGATGCGGCGAACACTGAAGCTTTCTTT. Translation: CASIDAANTEAFF.

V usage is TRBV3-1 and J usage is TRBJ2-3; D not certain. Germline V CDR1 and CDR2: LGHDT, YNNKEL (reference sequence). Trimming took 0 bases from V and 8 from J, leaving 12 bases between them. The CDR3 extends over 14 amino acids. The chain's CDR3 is CASSQDNRPGTQYF. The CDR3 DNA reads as TGTGCCAGCAGCCAAGATAATCGGCCGGGTACGCAGTATTTT.

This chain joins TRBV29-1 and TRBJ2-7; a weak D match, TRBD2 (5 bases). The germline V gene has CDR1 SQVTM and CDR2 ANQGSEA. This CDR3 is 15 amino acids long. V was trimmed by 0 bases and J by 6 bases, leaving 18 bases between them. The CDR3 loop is CSVEEVLDSGGEQYF. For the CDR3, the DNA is TGCAGCGTTGAAGAAGTATTGGACTCAGGCGGCGAGCAGTACTTC.

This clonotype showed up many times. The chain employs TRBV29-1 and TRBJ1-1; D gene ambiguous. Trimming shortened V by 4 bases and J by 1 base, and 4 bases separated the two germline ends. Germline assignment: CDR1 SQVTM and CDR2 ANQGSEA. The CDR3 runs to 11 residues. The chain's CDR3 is CSVVRNTEAFF. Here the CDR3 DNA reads TGCAGCGTTGTTCGGAACACTGAAGCTTTCTTT.

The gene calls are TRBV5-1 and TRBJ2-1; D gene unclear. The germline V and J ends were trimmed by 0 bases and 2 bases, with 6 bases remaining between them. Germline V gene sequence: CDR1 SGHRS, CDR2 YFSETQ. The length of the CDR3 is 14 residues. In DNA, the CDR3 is TGCGCCAGCAGCTTGGCGGGCGCCTACAATGAGCAGTTCTTC. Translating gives CASSLAGAYNEQFF.

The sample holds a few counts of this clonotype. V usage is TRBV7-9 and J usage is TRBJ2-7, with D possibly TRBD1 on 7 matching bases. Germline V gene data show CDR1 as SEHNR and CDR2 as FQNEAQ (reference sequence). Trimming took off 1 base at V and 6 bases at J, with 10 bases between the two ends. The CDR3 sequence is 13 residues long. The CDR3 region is CASSLVQGGEQYF. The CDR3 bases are TGTGCCAGCAGCTTAGTCCAGGGGGGCGAGCAGTACTTC.

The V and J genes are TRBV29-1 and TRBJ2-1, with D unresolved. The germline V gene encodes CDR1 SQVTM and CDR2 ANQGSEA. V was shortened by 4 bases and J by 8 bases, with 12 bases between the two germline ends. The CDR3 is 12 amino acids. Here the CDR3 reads CSVGLNMDEQFF. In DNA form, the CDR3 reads TGCAGCGTTGGGCTAAATATGGATGAGCAGTTCTTC.

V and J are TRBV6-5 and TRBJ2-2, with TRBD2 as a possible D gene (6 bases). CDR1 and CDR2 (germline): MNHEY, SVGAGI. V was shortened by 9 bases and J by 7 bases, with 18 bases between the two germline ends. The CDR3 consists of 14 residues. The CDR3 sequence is CASHRGGIGGELFF. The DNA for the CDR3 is TGTGCCAGTCACCGCGGAGGGATTGGCGGGGAGCTGTTTTTT.

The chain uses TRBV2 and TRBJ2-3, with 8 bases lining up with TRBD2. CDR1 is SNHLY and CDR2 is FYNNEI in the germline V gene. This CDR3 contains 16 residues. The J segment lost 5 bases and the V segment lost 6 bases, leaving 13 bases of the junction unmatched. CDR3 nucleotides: TGTGCCAGCAGGTCGGGAGGGCAACCGCAAGTAGATACGCAGTATTTT. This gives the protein CASRSGGQPQVDTQYF.

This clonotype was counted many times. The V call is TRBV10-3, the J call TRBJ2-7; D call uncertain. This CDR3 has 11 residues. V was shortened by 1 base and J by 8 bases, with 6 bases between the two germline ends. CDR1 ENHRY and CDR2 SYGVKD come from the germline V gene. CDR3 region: CAISEFPKQYF. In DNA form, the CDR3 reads TGTGCCATCAGTGAGTTCCCCAAGCAGTACTTC.

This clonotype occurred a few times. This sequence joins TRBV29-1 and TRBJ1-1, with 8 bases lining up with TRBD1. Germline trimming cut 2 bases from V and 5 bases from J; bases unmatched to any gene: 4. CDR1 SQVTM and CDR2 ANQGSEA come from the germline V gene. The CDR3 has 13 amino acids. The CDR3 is CSVEQGAGTEAFF. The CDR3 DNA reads TGCAGCGTTGAACAGGGGGCCGGTACTGAAGCTTTCTTT.